The 26 T cell receptor beta chains listed next were all sequenced from one sample in a study of immune characterization of retroperitoneal liposarcoma. MiXCR, run by TCRdb on the PCR reads, gives a single entry per CDR3 protein. The sample lists some 10,000 distinct CDR3 sequences, 25% to 35% seen once, with more than 8% in the top ten. Sequencing used tumor tissue. These receptors originate from a male donor with retroperitoneal liposarcoma.

This clonotype is classed as medium-sized. The J gene is TRBJ2-1, the V gene TRBV12-3 or TRBV12-4; 11 bases align to TRBD2. Gene TRBJ2-7 matches the end of the DNA better, so the J call may be wrong. The CDR3 is made up of 14 amino acids. CDR3 in DNA: TGTGCCAGCAGTCACCTAGCGGGGGGATATGAGCAGTACTTC. As protein: CASSHLAGGYEQYF.

The chain has TRBV7-2 and TRBJ1-6; 7 positions agree with TRBD1. This CDR3 contains 16 residues. Trimming at V came to 3 bases and at J to 10 bases, leaving 12 bases not matched to a gene. Per the germline V gene, CDR1 is SGHTA and CDR2 is FQGNSA. The CDR3 here is CASSFRGQGVRSPLHF. The CDR3 DNA reads as TGTGCCAGCAGCTTCAGGGGCCAGGGGGTAAGGTCACCCCTCCACTTT.

This clonotype was detected a few times. The chain combines TRBV5-1 with TRBJ1-2; TRBD1 is a possible D gene (5 bases). V was pared by 2 bases and J by 2 bases, with 10 bases between. The CDR3 contains 14 residues. Per germline, CDR1 SGHRS and CDR2 YFSETQ. The CDR3 region has the DNA TGCGCCAGCAGCTTACAAGGGGCGAACTATGGCTACACCTTC. This gives the protein CASSLQGANYGYTF.

This clonotype was counted ten times or more. The rearrangement links TRBV7-2 to TRBJ1-5; D perhaps matches TRBD1 (5 bases). CDR3 size: 14 residues. Germline lookup yields CDR1 SGHTA and CDR2 FQGNSA. V lost 9 bases and J lost 4, with 16 bases in between. CDR3 region: CASSRAGRNQPQHF. CDR3 in DNA: TGTGCCAGTTCGAGGGCAGGGCGTAATCAGCCCCAGCATTTT.

This clonotype was recorded at least ten times. The J gene is TRBJ2-3, the V gene TRBV7-6; D possibly uses TRBD1 or TRBD2 (5 bases each). V dropped 5 bases and J dropped 5 bases, with 14 bases sitting between them. Germline lookup yields CDR1 SGHVS and CDR2 FNYEAQ. The length of the CDR3 is 14 residues. The CDR3 DNA follows: TGTGCCAGCAGCCTCGTTGGGGGTGGAGATACGCAGTATTTT. It is translated as CASSLVGGGDTQYF.

This clonotype was seen more than once but under ten times. The chain recombines TRBV24-1 with TRBJ2-1, with TRBD2 identical over 13 bases. From germline, CDR1 is KGHDR and CDR2 SFDVKD. Germline trimming cut 10 bases from V and 8 bases from J; bases unmatched to any gene: 1. The CDR3 sequence is 12 residues long. CDR3 sequence (DNA): TGTGCCACGGGACTAGCGGGATATGAGCAGTTCTTC. Amino acids: CATGLAGYEQFF.

This clonotype is medium-sized (0.01 to 0.1%) in the sample. This sequence joins TRBV6-1 and TRBJ1-1; no clear D gene. CDR3 length: 13 amino acids. The V end lost 2 bases, the J end lost 4 bases, and 8 bases lay between the germline ends. Germline V gives CDR1 MNHNS, CDR2 SASEGT. This CDR3 reads CASSENLGTEAFF. As DNA, the CDR3 is TGTGCCAGCAGTGAAAACCTGGGCACTGAAGCTTTCTTT.

This clonotype was recorded many times. The chain is built from TRBV6-1 and TRBJ2-1; D is undetermined. The J call is uncertain, as TRBJ2-7 better fits the DNA end. CDR3 length: 13 residues. Germline CDR1 is MNHNS and CDR2 is SASEGT. Here the CDR3 reads CASSFSTYNEQYF. CDR3 sequence (DNA): TGTGCCAGCAGTTTCTCAACCTACAATGAGCAGTACTTC.

This clonotype has a count of ten or more. The chain has TRBV7-2 and TRBJ2-1; the D call may be TRBD1 or TRBD2 (6 bases each). The V gene's germline CDR1 is SGHTA and CDR2 FQGNSA. The CDR3 runs to 13 residues. The V end was cut by 5 bases, the J end by 10 bases, with 15 bases between. The CDR3 sequence is CASSLDGGYEQFF. The CDR3 region has the DNA TGTGCCAGCAGCCTCGACGGGGGCTACGAGCAGTTCTTC.

V usage is TRBV27 and J usage is TRBJ2-4; no firm D call. The CDR3 length is 15 residues. Germline CDR1 MNHEY, CDR2 SMNVEV (reference sequence). Trimming left V 3 bases short and J 13 bases short, with 22 bases between. In nucleotides, the CDR3 is TGTGCCAGCAGTTTTGGTGGGATGACCTACAATGAGCAGTACTTC. Its protein product is CASSFGGMTYNEQYF.

By frequency in the sample, this clonotype is medium-sized. The J gene is TRBJ2-1, the V gene TRBV12-3 or TRBV12-4, with 10 bases matching TRBD2. The trim removed 6 bases at V and 6 bases at J, leaving 5 bases unmatched. The CDR3 consists of 14 residues. CDR3 protein: CASRLAGRFNEQFF. As DNA, the CDR3 is TGTGCCAGCAGACTAGCGGGGAGATTCAATGAGCAGTTCTTC.

This clonotype was seen ten or more times. The chain couples TRBV6-1 to TRBJ2-5; 9 bases are a match to TRBD1. Near its end, the DNA agrees better with TRBJ2-7, so the J call may be wrong. The CDR3 is 14 residues long. CDR1 and CDR2 from the germline V gene are MNHNS and SASEGT. CDR3 sequence reads: CASMSTGGPYEQYF. CDR3 DNA sequence: TGTGCCAGCATGTCGACAGGGGGTCCCTACGAGCAGTACTTC.

The V gene is TRBV6-1, the J gene TRBJ1-5; 7 nucleotides agree with TRBD1. The germline V gene encodes CDR1 MNHNS and CDR2 SASEGT. The V segment lost 3 bases and the J segment 4 bases; nucleotides outside the gene matches: 12. The CDR3 loop spans 17 amino acids. Here the CDR3 DNA reads TGTGCCAGCAGTGACCTCTTCCCGGGACAGCCTAATCAGCCCCAGCATTTT. Amino acid sequence: CASSDLFPGQPNQPQHF.

This clonotype was observed at least ten times. The chain has TRBV6-1 and TRBJ2-1; no clear D. V lost 1 base, J lost 13 bases, and 17 bases lay in between. CDR1 is MNHNS and CDR2 is SASEGT in the germline V gene. The length of the CDR3 is 14 residues. DNA for the CDR3: TGTGCCAGCAGTGAAGGGGGTGCCAAAAACATTCAGTTCTTC. Amino acid sequence: CASSEGGAKNIQFF.

The chain employs TRBV27 and TRBJ2-7; 7 nucleotides line up with TRBD1. Trimming removed 2 bases from V and 3 bases from J; junction bases left unmatched: 7. The CDR3 is 15 residues long. Germline assignment: CDR1 MNHEY and CDR2 SMNVEV (reference sequence). DNA for the CDR3: TGTGCCAGCAGTTTACAAAGGGGGCTGAACTACGAGCAGTACTTC. As protein: CASSLQRGLNYEQYF.

This clonotype was counted once. It may be a read error: a sequence one base away is much more abundant. This sequence joins TRBV6-1 and TRBJ2-2; tentatively, D is TRBD2 (5 bases). This CDR3 comprises 14 residues. Germline CDR1 MNHNS, CDR2 SASEGT. The CDR3 DNA follows: TGTGCCAGCAGTGAGGTACAAAACACCGGGGAGCAGTTTTTT. This translates into CASSEVQNTGEQFF.

V and J are TRBV5-1 and TRBJ1-2; D gene ambiguous. This CDR3 contains 13 residues. In germline, CDR1 is SGHRS, CDR2 YFSETQ. V gave up 1 base and J gave up 0 bases, with 4 bases separating them. CDR3 bases: TGCGCCAGCAGCTTGACAGCTAACTATGGCTACACCTTC. Translating gives CASSLTANYGYTF.

The rearrangement links TRBV6-1 to TRBJ2-1; TRBD2 agrees at 10 bases. Matching the DNA end better, TRBJ2-7 makes the J call doubtful. The CDR3 is 14 residues long. Germline V gene lookup returns CDR1 MNHNS and CDR2 SASEGT. The CDR3 loop is CASSSSGGYNEQYF. The CDR3 DNA is TGTGCCAGCAGTTCTAGCGGGGGCTACAATGAGCAGTACTTC.

This clonotype was found a few times. The V and J genes are TRBV12-3 or TRBV12-4 and TRBJ2-7; D is possibly TRBD2 (6 bases). The J call may be wrong; the DNA end is better matched by TRBJ2-5. The CDR3 is made up of 11 amino acids. The chain's CDR3 is CATTKEGTQYF. The CDR3 DNA sequence: TGTGCCACTACCAAGGAGGGGACCCAGTACTTC.

By frequency in the sample, this clonotype is medium-sized. The V call is TRBV6-1, the J call TRBJ2-2; D gene uncertain. The germline V gene has CDR1 MNHNS and CDR2 SASEGT. CDR3 size: 12 residues. The V and J ends lost 6 bases and 4 bases respectively, with 6 bases between them. The DNA of the CDR3 is TGTGCCAGCAGCCCCTTCACCGGGGAGCTGTTTTTT. Amino acid sequence: CASSPFTGELFF.

In its sample, this clonotype was seen many times. V usage is TRBV6-1 and J usage is TRBJ2-4, with D possibly called TRBD1 or TRBD2 (6 bases each). The CDR3 spans 15 residues. The ends were cut back, 8 bases at V and 13 bases at J, with 27 bases in the middle. Germline values: CDR1 MNHNS, CDR2 SASEGT. In nucleotides, the CDR3 is TGTGCCAGCGGGGTGGGGGGCGGGATACGTCGGGGGCAGTACTTC. As protein: CASGVGGGIRRGQYF.

This clonotype is medium-sized by share. The chain combines TRBV7-2 with TRBJ2-1, with 7 bases matching TRBD2. Losses at the gene ends were 1 base for V and 13 bases for J; bases not matched to a gene: 16. This CDR3 has 16 residues. Germline CDR1 reads SGHTA; CDR2 reads FQGNSA. The CDR3 reads CASSLGGSGSQETQFF. CDR3 nucleotide sequence: TGTGCCAGCAGCTTAGGTGGTAGCGGGTCTCAAGAGACCCAGTTCTTC.

This clonotype was counted between two and nine times. V and J are TRBV6-1 and TRBJ2-7, with D unclear. CDR3 size: 16 residues. V was shortened by 0 bases and J by 0 bases, with 12 bases between the two germline ends. CDR1 is MNHNS, CDR2 SASEGT, per germline. The CDR3 bases are TGTGCCAGCAGTGAAGCGTTTAGGGTGAGCTCCTACGAGCAGTACTTC. Its protein product is CASSEAFRVSSYEQYF.

V is TRBV5-1 and J is TRBJ2-6; no clear D gene. From germline, CDR1 is SGHRS and CDR2 YFSETQ. Between the trimmed V and J ends, which lost 6 bases and 2 bases, there was a span of 15 bases. This CDR3 comprises 16 residues. CDR3 nucleotide sequence: TGCGCCAGCACCGAGGCTGGTCTCGCTGGGGCCAACGTCCTGACTTTC. It codes for CASTEAGLAGANVLTF.

In its sample, this clonotype is large (0.1 to 1%). V gene TRBV6-1 combines with J gene TRBJ2-1, with TRBD2 matching 8 bases. Germline V gene data show CDR1 as MNHNS and CDR2 as SASEGT. The CDR3 is made up of 16 amino acids. The V gene end was trimmed by 5 bases and the J gene end by 0 bases; junction bases not matched to a gene: 6. This CDR3 reads CASSSPGTSSYNEQFF. The CDR3 DNA follows: TGTGCCAGCAGTTCTCCCGGGACTAGCTCCTACAATGAGCAGTTCTTC.

This clonotype is medium-sized (0.01 to 0.1%). The chain carries TRBV7-2 and TRBJ2-3, with D hard to call. The CDR3 is 11 residues long. The V and J ends lost 5 bases and 2 bases respectively, with 2 bases between them. The germline gives CDR1 SGHTA, CDR2 FQGNSA. The CDR3, as DNA: TGTGCCAGCAGCAACACAGATACGCAGTATTTT. Its protein product is CASSNTDTQYF. The variable domain in full, completed from reference TRBV7-2 and TRBJ2-3, reads GAGVSQSPSNKVTEKGKDVELRCDPISGHTALYWYRQSLGQGLEFLIYFQGNSAPDKSGLPSDRFSAERTGGSVSTLTIQRTQQEDSAVYLCASSNTDTQYFGPGTRLTVL.